Detailed here is one TCR beta chain. As yet, its antigen is unknown. The sample is drawn from a study of OX40 agonist ivuxolimab in advanced cancers. Study-wide results and caveats: Expanded peripheral T-cell antigen specificity went undetermined.

Here immunoSEQ multiplex PCR was the method, and the copy in TCRdb shows in-frame clones only, minus some. The data contain roughly 97,000 clones, roughly nine tenths of them seen just once; the ten biggest clones take up roughly 5%. Trimming stripped 5 bases from V and 1 base from J, with 11 bases between. The CDR3 runs 15 residues. Germline V CDR1 and CDR2: SGHAT, FQNNGV. The sample was CD4+ or CD8+ T cells sorted from blood, taken in a trial of the OX40 agonist ivuxolimab. The chain joins TRBV11-2 to TRBJ2-2; D gene uncertain. This TCR was sampled from an adult with an advanced solid tumor such as melanoma, head and neck, liver or kidney cancer. The CDR3, as DNA: TGTGCCAGCAGCCCCTTTGAAGGGAACACCGGGGAGCTGTTTTTT. Translated: CASSPFEGNTGELFF.